This is a list of T cell receptor beta chains from one sample in a study of PD-L1 blockade in urothelial cancer. TCRdb keeps only in-frame clones here, not all; method: immunoSEQ multiplex PCR. The data hold some 56,000 clones, with around 86% observed a single time. The specimen was PBMCs, collected around atezolizumab (anti-PD-L1) treatment. These receptors were obtained from a man aged 65-85 years with urothelial cancer. CDR3s include the opening cysteine and the closing phenylalanine or tryptophan. D genes are given only for firm matches. Clone size is stated in some rows and not others, as once, few, many or a class when expanded.

len,v_gene,j_gene,d_gene,abundance,CDR3aa,CDR3nt
15,TRBV4-1,TRBJ2-2,.,.,CASSQEPRSTGELFF,TGCGCCAGCAGCCAAGAGCCCAGAAGCACCGGGGAGCTGTTTTTT
14,TRBV14,TRBJ2-7,.,.,CASSQETKGHEQYF,TGTGCCAGCAGCCAAGAGACCAAGGGGCACGAGCAGTACTTC
17,TRBV2,TRBJ2-3,.,once,CASSEGISVLQQNTQYF,TGTGCCAGCAGTGAGGGGATTAGCGTTCTCCAGCAAAATACGCAGTATTTT
14,TRBV5-8,TRBJ1-1,.,.,CASSSRRDGTEAFF,TGTGCCAGCAGCTCCCGTCGGGATGGCACTGAAGCTTTCTTT
15,TRBV9,TRBJ2-7,TRBD2,.,CASSVGPSGSGEQYF,TGTGCCAGCAGCGTGGGTCCTAGCGGGAGTGGCGAGCAGTACTTC
14,TRBV27,TRBJ2-2,TRBD1,.,CASAGTGGSGELFF,TGTGCCAGCGCCGGGACAGGGGGTTCCGGGGAGCTGTTTTTT
15,TRBV4-1,TRBJ1-4,.,.,CASSQDGVTNEKLFF,TGCGCCAGCAGCCAAGACGGGGTAACTAATGAAAAACTGTTTTTT
13,TRBV6-6,TRBJ2-3,TRBD2,.,CASTLAGADTQYF,TGTGCCAGCACCCTAGCGGGAGCAGATACGCAGTATTTT
14,TRBV5-8,TRBJ1-5,.,.,CASSLESSYQPQHF,TGTGCCAGCAGCTTGGAATCCTCTTATCAGCCCCAGCATTTT
16,TRBV5-1,TRBJ2-2,TRBD2,.,CASSSRLAENTGELFF,TGCGCCAGCAGCTCCCGACTAGCGGAGAACACCGGGGAGCTGTTTTTT
14,TRBV11-2,TRBJ1-2,TRBD1,.,CASSLEQGVKGYTF,TGTGCCAGCAGCTTAGAACAGGGGGTAAAGGGCTACACCTTC
14,TRBV29-1,TRBJ1-2,.,few,CSVEDGQGIYGYTF,TGCAGCGTTGAAGATGGGCAGGGGATTTATGGCTACACCTTC
12,TRBV6-6,TRBJ2-5,TRBD1,.,CASGTVQETQYF,TGTGCCAGCGGGACAGTCCAAGAGACCCAGTACTTC
17,TRBV28,TRBJ2-1,TRBD2,.,CASSSGLAGWAYNEQFF,TGTGCCAGCAGTTCGGGACTAGCGGGATGGGCCTACAATGAGCAGTTCTTC
15,TRBV5-1,TRBJ1-2,.,.,CASSRDRSTNYGYTF,TGCGCCAGCAGCCGCGACAGGAGCACTAACTATGGCTACACCTTC
13,TRBV9,TRBJ2-1,.,.,CASSLQGGNEQFF,TGTGCCAGCAGCTTACAGGGGGGGAATGAGCAGTTCTTC
17,TRBV7-9,TRBJ2-5,TRBD2,.,CASSVAGTSGRGETQYF,TGTGCCAGCAGCGTCGCCGGGACTAGCGGGCGGGGGGAGACCCAGTACTTC
15,TRBV5-1,TRBJ1-5,.,.,CASSKEGRVDQPQHF,TGCGCCAGCTCAAAGGAGGGCAGGGTTGATCAGCCCCAGCATTTT
15,TRBV5-5,TRBJ1-5,TRBD1,.,CASSPFGQGDQPQHF,TGTGCCAGCAGCCCATTTGGACAGGGCGATCAGCCCCAGCATTTT
13,TRBV6-6,TRBJ2-7,TRBD1,few,CASSHRQGHEQYF,TGTGCCAGCAGTCACCGACAGGGCCACGAGCAGTACTTC
17,TRBV4-2,TRBJ2-3,TRBD2,.,CASSPIGRERENRYAYF,TGTGCCAGCAGCCCCATCGGGAGGGAGCGGGAGAACAGATACGCGTATTTT
13,TRBV7-2,TRBJ2-7,.,.,CASSLWAGYEQYF,TGTGCCAGCAGCTTATGGGCAGGTTACGAGCAGTACTTC
16,TRBV15,TRBJ2-7,TRBD2,once,CATSKAGGLGSYEQYF,TGTGCCACCAGCAAAGCGGGAGGACTAGGGTCCTACGAGCAGTACTTC
14,TRBV5-1,TRBJ2-1,.,.,CASSPGYSYNEQFF,TGCGCCAGCAGCCCGGGGTATTCCTACAATGAGCAGTTCTTC
15,TRBV9,TRBJ2-7,TRBD2,.,CASSVGASGRDEQYF,TGTGCCAGCAGCGTAGGGGCTAGCGGGAGGGACGAGCAGTACTTC
15,TRBV6-4,TRBJ1-2,.,.,CASSDSWGERIVYTF,TGTGCCAGCAGTGACTCGTGGGGGGAAAGAATCGTCTACACCTTC
15,TRBV28,TRBJ2-7,TRBD2,.,CASSGTSGASYEQYF,TGTGCCAGCAGTGGGACTAGCGGGGCCTCCTACGAGCAGTACTTC
16,TRBV7-2,TRBJ2-3,TRBD2,.,CASSSIRLASRDTQYF,TGTGCCAGCAGCTCAATAAGACTAGCGAGCCGGGATACGCAGTATTTT
15,TRBV5-1,TRBJ2-7,.,once,CASSLEVGGRYEQYF,TGCGCCAGCAGCTTGGAGGTAGGCGGCAGATACGAGCAGTACTTC
15,TRBV18,TRBJ1-3,.,.,CASSPLSDSGNTIYF,TGTGCCAGCTCACCCCTCAGCGACTCTGGAAACACCATATATTTT
14,TRBV4-2,TRBJ1-4,TRBD1,.,CASSQGDSNEKLFF,TGTGCCAGCAGCCAGGGGGACAGTAATGAAAAACTGTTTTTT
14,TRBV30,TRBJ1-1,TRBD1,.,CAWTGGAGDTEAFF,TGTGCCTGGACAGGGGGCGCTGGGGACACTGAAGCTTTCTTT
15,TRBV5-4,TRBJ1-1,TRBD1,once,CASSPRTGGIPEAFF,TGTGCCAGCAGCCCCCGGACAGGGGGCATTCCTGAAGCTTTCTTT
17,TRBV7-9,TRBJ2-5,.,.,CASSLGGGGAGGETQYF,TGTGCCAGCAGCCTAGGGGGGGGCGGAGCGGGCGGTGAGACCCAGTACTTC
13,TRBV30,TRBJ2-3,.,.,CAWSGTSHRYAYF,TGTGCCTGGAGCGGGACTTCGCACAGATACGCGTATTTT
14,TRBV10-2,TRBJ1-2,TRBD1,.,CASGIQQGRYGYTF,TGCGCCAGCGGGATACAACAGGGGCGGTATGGCTACACCTTC
15,TRBV4-1,TRBJ2-2,TRBD1,.,CASSQQDRVTGELFF,TGCGCCAGCAGCCAGCAGGACAGGGTCACCGGGGAGCTGTTTTTT
14,TRBV30,TRBJ1-5,.,few,CADLEPYSNQPQHF,TGTGCCGATCTCGAGCCTTATAGCAATCAGCCCCAGCATTTT
15,TRBV18,TRBJ1-2,.,.,CASSLPTRTNYGYTF,TGTGCCAGCTCCCTCCCGACACGAACTAACTATGGCTACACCTTC
13,TRBV6-1,TRBJ1-5,.,.,CASNRVSNQPQHF,TGTGCCAGCAACAGAGTTAGCAATCAGCCCCAGCATTTT
8,TRBV27,TRBJ2-7,.,.,CASRKGNF,TGTGCCAGCCGAAAGGGGAACTTC
15,TRBV4-2,TRBJ2-5,TRBD1,.,CASTPTGGGEETQYF,TGTGCCAGCACCCCGACAGGGGGCGGGGAAGAGACCCAGTACTTC
20,TRBV4-2,TRBJ2-7,TRBD2,.,CASSQDYSSGRISPSYEQYF,TGTGCCAGCAGCCAAGATTATTCTAGCGGGAGAATTTCCCCCTCCTACGAGCAGTACTTC